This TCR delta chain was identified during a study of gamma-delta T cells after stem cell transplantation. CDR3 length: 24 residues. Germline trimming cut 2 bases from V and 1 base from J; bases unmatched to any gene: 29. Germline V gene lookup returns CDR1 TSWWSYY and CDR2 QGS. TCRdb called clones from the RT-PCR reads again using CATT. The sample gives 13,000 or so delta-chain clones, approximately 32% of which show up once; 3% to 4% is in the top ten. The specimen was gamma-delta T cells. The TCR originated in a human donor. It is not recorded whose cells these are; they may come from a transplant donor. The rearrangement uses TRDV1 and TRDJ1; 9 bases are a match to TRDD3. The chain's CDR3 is CALGEMVSPRLGDFEALSTDKLIF. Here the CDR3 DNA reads TGTGCTCTTGGGGAAATGGTATCCCCTCGGCTGGGGGATTTTGAAGCTCTTAGCACCGATAAACTCATCTTT.